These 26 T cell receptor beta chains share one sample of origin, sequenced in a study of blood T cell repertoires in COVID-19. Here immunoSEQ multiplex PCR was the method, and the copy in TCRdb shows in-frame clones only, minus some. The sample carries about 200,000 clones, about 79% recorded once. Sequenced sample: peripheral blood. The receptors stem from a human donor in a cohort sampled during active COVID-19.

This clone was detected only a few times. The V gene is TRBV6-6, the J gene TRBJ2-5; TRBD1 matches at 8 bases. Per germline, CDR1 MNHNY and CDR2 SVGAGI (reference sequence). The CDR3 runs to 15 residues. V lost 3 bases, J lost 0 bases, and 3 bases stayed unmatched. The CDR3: CASSYPQGDQETQYF. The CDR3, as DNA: TGTGCCAGCAGTTATCCACAGGGGGACCAAGAGACCCAGTACTTC.

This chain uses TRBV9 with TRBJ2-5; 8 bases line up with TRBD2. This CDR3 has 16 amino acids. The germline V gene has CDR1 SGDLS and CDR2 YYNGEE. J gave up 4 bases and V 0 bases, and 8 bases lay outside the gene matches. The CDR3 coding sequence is TGTGCCAGCAGCGTAGCCGAGGGACTAGGAAGAGAGACCCAGTACTTC. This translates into CASSVAEGLGRETQYF.

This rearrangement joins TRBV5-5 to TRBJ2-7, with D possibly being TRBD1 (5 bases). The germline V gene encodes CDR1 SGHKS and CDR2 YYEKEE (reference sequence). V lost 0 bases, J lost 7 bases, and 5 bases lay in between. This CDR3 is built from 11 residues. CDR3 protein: CASSLAGEQYF. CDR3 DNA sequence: TGTGCCAGCAGCTTGGCAGGGGAGCAGTACTTC.

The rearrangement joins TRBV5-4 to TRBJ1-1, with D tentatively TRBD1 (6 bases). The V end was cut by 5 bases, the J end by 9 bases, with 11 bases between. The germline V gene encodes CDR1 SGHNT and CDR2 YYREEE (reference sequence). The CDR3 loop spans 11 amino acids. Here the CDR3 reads CASSSDRKAFF. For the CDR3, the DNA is TGTGCCAGCAGTTCCGACAGGAAAGCTTTCTTT.

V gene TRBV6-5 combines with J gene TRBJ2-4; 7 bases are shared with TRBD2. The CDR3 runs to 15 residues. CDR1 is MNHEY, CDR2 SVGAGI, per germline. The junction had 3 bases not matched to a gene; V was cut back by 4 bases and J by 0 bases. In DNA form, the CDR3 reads TGTGCCAGCAGTTCCTTAGCGGGAGCCAAAAACATTCAGTACTTC. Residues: CASSSLAGAKNIQYF.

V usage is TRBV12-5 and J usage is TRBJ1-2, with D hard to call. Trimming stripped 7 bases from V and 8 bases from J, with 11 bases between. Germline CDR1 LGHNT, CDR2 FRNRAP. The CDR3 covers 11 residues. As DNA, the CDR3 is TGTGCTAGTGCGTCTCTAGGCGGCTACACCTTC. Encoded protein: CASASLGGYTF.

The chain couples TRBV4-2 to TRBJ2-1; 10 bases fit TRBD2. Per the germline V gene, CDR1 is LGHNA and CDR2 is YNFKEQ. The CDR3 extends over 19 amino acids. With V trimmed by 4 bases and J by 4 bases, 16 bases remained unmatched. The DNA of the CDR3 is TGTGCCAGCAGCCCGAGGAGCGGGAGCGGGAGGGCCGCTTACAATGAGCAGTTCTTC. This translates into CASSPRSGSGRAAYNEQFF.

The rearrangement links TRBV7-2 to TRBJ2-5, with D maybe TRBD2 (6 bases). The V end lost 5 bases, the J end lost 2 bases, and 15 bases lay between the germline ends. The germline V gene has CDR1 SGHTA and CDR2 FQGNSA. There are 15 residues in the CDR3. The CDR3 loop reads CASSQYPSVQETQYF. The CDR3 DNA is TGTGCCAGCAGCCAATACCCTAGCGTACAAGAGACCCAGTACTTC.

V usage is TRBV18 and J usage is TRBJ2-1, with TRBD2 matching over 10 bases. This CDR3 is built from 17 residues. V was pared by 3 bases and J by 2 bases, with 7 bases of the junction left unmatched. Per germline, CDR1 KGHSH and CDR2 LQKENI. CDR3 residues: CASSPRTSGQTYNEQFF. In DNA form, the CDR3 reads TGTGCCAGCTCACCCCGGACTAGCGGCCAGACCTACAATGAGCAGTTCTTC.

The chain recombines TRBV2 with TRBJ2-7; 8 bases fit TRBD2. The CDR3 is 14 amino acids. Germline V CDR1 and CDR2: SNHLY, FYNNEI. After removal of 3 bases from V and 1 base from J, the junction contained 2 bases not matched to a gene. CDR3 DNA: TGTGCCAGCAGTGAGTTAGCGGGGTCCTACGAGCAGTACTTC. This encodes CASSELAGSYEQYF.

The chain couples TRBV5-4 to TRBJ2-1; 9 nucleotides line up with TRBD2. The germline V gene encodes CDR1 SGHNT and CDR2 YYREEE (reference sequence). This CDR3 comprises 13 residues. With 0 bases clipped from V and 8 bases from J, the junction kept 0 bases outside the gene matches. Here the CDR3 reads CASSLGLADEQFF. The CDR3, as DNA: TGTGCCAGCAGCTTGGGACTAGCGGATGAGCAGTTCTTC.

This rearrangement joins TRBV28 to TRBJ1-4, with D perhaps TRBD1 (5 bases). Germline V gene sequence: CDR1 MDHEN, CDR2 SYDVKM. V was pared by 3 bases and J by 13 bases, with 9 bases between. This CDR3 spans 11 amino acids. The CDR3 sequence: CASSLGPILFF. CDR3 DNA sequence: TGTGCCAGCAGTTTGGGGCCTATACTGTTTTTT.

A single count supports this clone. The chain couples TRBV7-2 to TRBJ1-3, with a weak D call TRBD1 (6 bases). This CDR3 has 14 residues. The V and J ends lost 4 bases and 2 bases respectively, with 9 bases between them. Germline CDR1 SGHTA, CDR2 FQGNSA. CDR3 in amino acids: CASSSQGTGNTIYF. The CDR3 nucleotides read TGTGCCAGCAGCTCACAGGGTACTGGAAACACCATATATTTT.

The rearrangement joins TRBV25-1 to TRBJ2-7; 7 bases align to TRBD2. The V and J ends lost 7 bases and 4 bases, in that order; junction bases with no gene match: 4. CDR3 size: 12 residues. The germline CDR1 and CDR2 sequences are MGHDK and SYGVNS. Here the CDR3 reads CASKREGYEQYF. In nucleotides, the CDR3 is TGTGCCAGCAAGAGGGAGGGTTACGAGCAGTACTTC.

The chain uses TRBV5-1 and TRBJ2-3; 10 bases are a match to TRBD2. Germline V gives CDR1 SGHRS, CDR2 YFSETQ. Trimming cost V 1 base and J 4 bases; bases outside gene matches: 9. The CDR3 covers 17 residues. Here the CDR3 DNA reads TGCGCCAGCAGCTTGCACGGCGCTAGCGGGAGCCCAGATACGCAGTATTTT. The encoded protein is CASSLHGASGSPDTQYF.

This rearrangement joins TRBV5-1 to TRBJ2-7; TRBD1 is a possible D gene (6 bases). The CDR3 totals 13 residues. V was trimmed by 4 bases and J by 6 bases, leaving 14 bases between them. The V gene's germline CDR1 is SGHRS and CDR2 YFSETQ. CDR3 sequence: CASSLPGVGEQYF. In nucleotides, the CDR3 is TGCGCCAGCAGCCTGCCAGGGGTTGGCGAGCAGTACTTC.

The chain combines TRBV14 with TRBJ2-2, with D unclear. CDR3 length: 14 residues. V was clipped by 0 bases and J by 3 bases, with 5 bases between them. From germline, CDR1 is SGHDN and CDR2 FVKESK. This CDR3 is CASSQEIYTGELFF. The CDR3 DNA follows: TGTGCCAGCAGCCAAGAAATATACACCGGGGAGCTGTTTTTT.

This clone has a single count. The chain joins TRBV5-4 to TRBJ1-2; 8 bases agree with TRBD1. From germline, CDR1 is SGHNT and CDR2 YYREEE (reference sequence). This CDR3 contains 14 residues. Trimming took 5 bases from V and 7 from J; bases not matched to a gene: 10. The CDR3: CASSLDRGRGGYTF. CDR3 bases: TGTGCCAGCAGTCTCGACAGGGGAAGGGGTGGCTACACCTTC.

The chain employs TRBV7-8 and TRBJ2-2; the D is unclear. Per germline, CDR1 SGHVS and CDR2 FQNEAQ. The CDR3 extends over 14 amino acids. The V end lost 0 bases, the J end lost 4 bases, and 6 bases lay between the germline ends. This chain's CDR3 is CASSLASGTGELFF. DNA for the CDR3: TGTGCCAGCAGCTTAGCATCCGGCACCGGGGAGCTGTTTTTT.

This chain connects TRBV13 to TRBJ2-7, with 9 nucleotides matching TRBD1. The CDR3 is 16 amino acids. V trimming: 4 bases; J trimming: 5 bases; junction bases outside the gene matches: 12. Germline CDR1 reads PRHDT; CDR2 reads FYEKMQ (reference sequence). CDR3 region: CASSYDPGTGRHEQYF. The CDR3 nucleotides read TGTGCCAGCAGCTACGACCCCGGGACAGGGAGGCACGAGCAGTACTTC.

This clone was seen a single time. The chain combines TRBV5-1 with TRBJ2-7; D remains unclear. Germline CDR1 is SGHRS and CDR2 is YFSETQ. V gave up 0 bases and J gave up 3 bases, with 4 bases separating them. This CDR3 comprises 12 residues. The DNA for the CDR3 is TGCGCCAGCAGCTTGGACAACTACGAGCAGTACTTC. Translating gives CASSLDNYEQYF.

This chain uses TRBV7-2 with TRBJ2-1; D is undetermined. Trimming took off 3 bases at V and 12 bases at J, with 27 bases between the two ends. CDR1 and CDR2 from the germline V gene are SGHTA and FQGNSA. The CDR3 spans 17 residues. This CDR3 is CASSFRVSHLVSRGQFF. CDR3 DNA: TGTGCCAGCAGCTTTCGGGTTTCGCATCTAGTATCTAGAGGGCAGTTCTTC.

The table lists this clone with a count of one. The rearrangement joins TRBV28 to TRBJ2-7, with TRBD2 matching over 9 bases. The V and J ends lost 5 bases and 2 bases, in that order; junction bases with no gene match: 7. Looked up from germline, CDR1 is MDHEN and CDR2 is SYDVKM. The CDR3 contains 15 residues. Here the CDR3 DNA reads TGTGCCAGCAGTCCTTTCGGCGGGAGGGCCTACGAGCAGTACTTC. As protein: CASSPFGGRAYEQYF. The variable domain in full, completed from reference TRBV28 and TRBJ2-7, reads DVKVTQSSRYLVKRTGEKVFLECVQDMDHENMFWYRQDPGLGLRLIYFSYDVKMKEKGDIPEGYSVSREKKERFSLILESASTNQTSMYLCASSPFGGRAYEQYFGPGTRLTVT.

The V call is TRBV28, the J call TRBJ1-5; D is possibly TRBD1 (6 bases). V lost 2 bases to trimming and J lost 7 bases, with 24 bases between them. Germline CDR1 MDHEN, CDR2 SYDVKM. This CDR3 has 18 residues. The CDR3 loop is CASSLTLGGGGGGQPQHF. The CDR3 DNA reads TGTGCCAGCAGTTTAACTCTTGGGGGGGGCGGTGGAGGACAGCCCCAGCATTTT.

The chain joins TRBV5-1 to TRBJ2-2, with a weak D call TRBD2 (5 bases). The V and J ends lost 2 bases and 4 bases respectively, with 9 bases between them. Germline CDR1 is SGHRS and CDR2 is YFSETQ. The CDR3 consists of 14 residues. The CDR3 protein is CASSLPSGTGELFF. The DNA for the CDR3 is TGCGCCAGCAGCTTACCCAGCGGCACCGGGGAGCTGTTTTTT. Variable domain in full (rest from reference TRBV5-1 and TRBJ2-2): KAGVTQTPRYLIKTRGQQVTLSCSPISGHRSVSWYQQTPGQGLQFLFEYFSETQRNKGNFPGRFSGRQFSNSRSEMNVSTLELGDSALYLCASSLPSGTGELFFGEGSRLTVL.

The CDR3 sequence: CASSTGGNWDTEAFF. The CDR3 DNA reads as TGTGCCAGCAGTACAGGGGGCAATTGGGACACTGAAGCTTTCTTT. This chain connects TRBV6-6 to TRBJ1-1, with 9 bases that match TRBD1. Germline CDR1 and CDR2: MNHNY and SVGAGI (reference sequence). V was clipped by 5 bases and J by 3 bases; unmatched bases: 7. This CDR3 is built from 15 residues.